The next 22 T cell receptor beta chains were all read from a single sample in a study of vaccination effects on CD4 cells after COVID-19 (dated by TCRdb to 2021 to 2024). After around 11 days of culture, CD4+ T cells were isolated with the EasySep CD4+ T cell isolation kit. Libraries came from the immunoSEQ multiplex PCR assay. TCRdb provides this immuneACCESS table in a form limited to in-frame rearrangements. Some clones are lacking; in checked studies, under half of them reflect an unresolved V gene, and why the rest are absent is not known. Present in this sample are tens of thousands of clones, approximately 80% of which were seen just once. The ten largest account for 10% to 15% of the sample. Their antigen targets remain unknown. Material: CD4+ T cells from PBMCs cultured without peptide, obtained before COVID-19 vaccination. The receptors were gathered from a human donor who had a prior SARS-CoV-2 infection.

The chain employs TRBV10-3 and TRBJ2-7; D is undetermined. The CDR3 has 16 amino acids. CDR1 ENHRY and CDR2 SYGVKD come from the germline V gene. V was cut by 2 bases and J by 2 bases, with 16 bases left in between. DNA of the CDR3: TGTGCCATCAGTGAGGGTCGGCATTCGTTCGCCTACGAGCAGTACTTC. It codes for CAISEGRHSFAYEQYF.

J is TRBJ1-5 and V is TRBV2, with 7 nucleotides matching TRBD1. The CDR3 contains 14 residues. Looked up from germline, CDR1 is SNHLY and CDR2 is FYNNEI. Trimming cost V 6 bases and J 3 bases; bases outside gene matches: 5. DNA of the CDR3: TGTGCCAGCAGCTGGACAGGCTACAATCAGCCCCAGCATTTT. Amino acid sequence: CASSWTGYNQPQHF.

This chain uses TRBV10-3 with TRBJ2-7; D tentatively reads TRBD1 or TRBD2 (5 bases each). There are 16 residues in the CDR3. Deletions cut 0 bases from V and 3 bases from J, with 15 bases between. Germline loops: CDR1 ENHRY, CDR2 SYGVKD. The CDR3 DNA reads TGTGCCATCAGTGAGTCCCTCGGTGGGACCCTCTACGAGCAGTACTTC. Protein sequence: CAISESLGGTLYEQYF.

The chain is built from TRBV7-2 and TRBJ2-1, with TRBD2 as a possible D gene (6 bases). Between the trimmed V and J ends, which lost 3 bases and 1 base, there was a span of 10 bases. There are 15 residues in the CDR3. The V gene's germline CDR1 is SGHTA and CDR2 FQGNSA. CDR3 amino acids: CASSFGGSSYNEQFF. The CDR3 nucleotides read TGTGCCAGCAGCTTCGGGGGTTCTTCCTACAATGAGCAGTTCTTC.

The rearrangement uses TRBV4-1 and TRBJ1-5; a possible D gene is TRBD1 (5 bases). V dropped 5 bases and J dropped 0 bases, with 11 bases sitting between them. The CDR3 is 15 residues long. Germline CDR1 reads MGHRA; CDR2 reads YSYEKL. The CDR3 protein is CASSSGIYSNQPQHF. The CDR3 coding sequence is TGCGCCAGCAGCTCAGGGATCTATAGCAATCAGCCCCAGCATTTT.

The gene calls are TRBV9 and TRBJ2-1, with 10 bases fitting TRBD2. V lost 4 bases to trimming and J lost 1 base; unmatched junction nucleotides: 8. Germline assignment: CDR1 SGDLS and CDR2 YYNGEE. There are 17 residues in the CDR3. For the CDR3, the DNA is TGTGCCAGCAGCTCAGGGGTTAGCGGGGGGTCCTACAATGAGCAGTTCTTC. This gives the protein CASSSGVSGGSYNEQFF.

This clone was recorded once. V usage is TRBV15 and J usage is TRBJ1-2; 8 bases align to TRBD1. Germline V gene sequence: CDR1 LNHNV, CDR2 YYDKDF (reference sequence). J gave up 3 bases and V 0 bases, and 6 bases lay outside the gene matches. The CDR3 sequence is 16 residues long. The CDR3 region is CATSREQGVYDYGYTF. The CDR3, as DNA: TGTGCCACCAGCAGAGAACAGGGGGTCTACGACTATGGCTACACCTTC.

The chain couples TRBV5-1 to TRBJ2-1; 11 bases match TRBD2. Germline V gives CDR1 SGHRS, CDR2 YFSETQ. Trimming took 4 bases from V and 6 from J; bases not matched to a gene: 6. The CDR3 is 15 residues long. CDR3 sequence reads: CASSGGTSGSNEQFF. The CDR3 region has the DNA TGCGCCAGCAGCGGGGGGACTAGCGGCTCCAATGAGCAGTTCTTC.

The DNA for the CDR3 is TGTGCCAGCAGCCAATTTCAAGGCCTCCAAGAGACCCAGTACTTC. Protein product: CASSQFQGLQETQYF. The gene calls are TRBV2 and TRBJ2-5; D call uncertain. From germline, CDR1 is SNHLY and CDR2 FYNNEI. The CDR3 loop spans 15 amino acids. Trimming cost V 6 bases and J 1 base, with 15 bases left between them.

V usage is TRBV24-1 and J usage is TRBJ1-4, with D uncertain. The CDR3 is 14 amino acids. Germline CDR1 is KGHDR and CDR2 is SFDVKD. Deletions cut 9 bases from V and 3 bases from J, with 13 bases between. CDR3 in amino acids: CATVSKAANEKLFF. CDR3 in DNA: TGTGCCACCGTCTCAAAGGCAGCTAATGAAAAACTGTTTTTT.

The chain has TRBV14 and TRBJ2-7, with D perhaps TRBD1 (6 bases). V lost 2 bases and J lost 3, with 11 bases in between. This CDR3 spans 14 amino acids. Germline V gives CDR1 SGHDN, CDR2 FVKESK. CDR3 sequence: CASSQSVRGYEQYF. The CDR3 nucleotides read TGTGCCAGCAGCCAAAGTGTCAGGGGCTACGAGCAGTACTTC.

The V call is TRBV5-1, the J call TRBJ1-4; D unclear. Deletions cut 4 bases from V and 5 bases from J, with 12 bases between. CDR3 size: 14 residues. Germline values: CDR1 SGHRS, CDR2 YFSETQ. CDR3 region: CASSPLSLNEKLFF. Written as DNA, the CDR3 is TGCGCCAGCAGCCCCCTCTCTTTAAATGAAAAACTGTTTTTT.

This clone is a singleton in its sample. The chain employs TRBV18 and TRBJ2-1, with D perhaps matching TRBD1 (6 bases). The CDR3 runs to 14 residues. Trimming removed 3 bases at V and 3 bases at J, with 9 bases between. CDR1 and CDR2 (germline): KGHSH, LQKENI. The chain's CDR3 is CASSPDRNYNEQFF. The CDR3, as DNA: TGTGCCAGCTCACCCGACAGGAACTACAATGAGCAGTTCTTC.

The chain joins TRBV11-2 to TRBJ2-7; TRBD2 matches at 11 bases. The CDR3 is made up of 16 amino acids. Germline V gene sequence: CDR1 SGHAT, CDR2 FQNNGV. V lost 5 bases, J lost 4 bases, and 10 bases stayed unmatched. The CDR3 here is CASSPLAGGRRYEQYF. CDR3 DNA sequence: TGTGCCAGCAGCCCCTTAGCGGGGGGGCGAAGATACGAGCAGTACTTC.

This clone was observed a single time. The V gene is TRBV14, the J gene TRBJ1-6; tentatively, D is TRBD1 (5 bases). Germline assignment: CDR1 SGHDN and CDR2 FVKESK. The CDR3 is 15 amino acids. Trimming cost V 5 bases and J 4 bases, with 12 bases left between them. The CDR3 DNA sequence: TGTGCCAGCAGCGCGCTGGGGCGATATAATTCACCCCTCCACTTT. This gives the protein CASSALGRYNSPLHF.

This chain uses TRBV19 with TRBJ1-2; 8 bases agree with TRBD1. Germline lookup yields CDR1 LNHDA and CDR2 SQIVND (reference sequence). The CDR3 has 15 residues. Trimming cost V 8 bases and J 7 bases; bases outside gene matches: 15. Here the CDR3 reads CASSKVDRGFGGYTF. CDR3 sequence (DNA): TGTGCCAGTTCAAAAGTCGACAGGGGATTCGGTGGCTACACCTTC.

The rearrangement uses TRBV5-5 and TRBJ2-7; possibly TRBD2 for D (6 bases). CDR1 is SGHKS and CDR2 is YYEKEE in the germline V gene (reference sequence). The CDR3 totals 15 residues. V was cut by 5 bases and J by 5 bases, with 20 bases left in between. CDR3 protein: CASSTTPRRDHEQYF. DNA for the CDR3: TGTGCCAGCAGTACCACCCCTAGGAGGGACCACGAGCAGTACTTC.

The chain couples TRBV27 to TRBJ2-7; D possibly corresponds to TRBD1 (6 bases). V lost 0 bases and J lost 3, with 12 bases in between. Per the germline V gene, CDR1 is MNHEY and CDR2 is SMNVEV (reference sequence). The CDR3 spans 15 residues. In nucleotides, the CDR3 is TGTGCCAGCAGTTTATCTCCAGGGGTGATCTACGAGCAGTACTTC. This gives the protein CASSLSPGVIYEQYF.

This clone has only a few counts. V gene TRBV3-1 (or the pseudogene TRBV3-2) combines with J gene TRBJ1-1, with a possible D match to TRBD1 (5 bases). This CDR3 has 15 residues. The V gene's germline CDR1 is LGHDT and CDR2 YNNKEL (reference sequence). Between the trimmed V and J ends, which lost 2 bases and 1 base, there was a span of 11 bases. In DNA, the CDR3 is TGTGCCAGCAGCCAATTCTGGACACCGAACACTGAAGCTTTCTTT. It is translated as CASSQFWTPNTEAFF.

The V call is TRBV9, the J call TRBJ2-5; 8 nucleotides align to TRBD2. The junction had 5 bases not matched to a gene; V was cut back by 2 bases and J by 5 bases. The CDR3 contains 14 residues. Looked up from germline, CDR1 is SGDLS and CDR2 is YYNGEE. CDR3 coding DNA: TGTGCCAGCAGCGTCCGGGAGGGTGGGGAGACCCAGTACTTC. This translates into CASSVREGGETQYF. The full variable domain, completed using reference TRBV9 and TRBJ2-5, is DSGVTQTPKHLITATGQRVTLRCSPRSGDLSVYWYQQSLDQGLQFLIQYYNGEERAKGNILERFSAQQFPDLHSELNLSSLELGDSALYFCASSVREGGETQYFGPGTRLLVL.

This clone came up a few times. The chain couples TRBV6-5 to TRBJ2-3, with D unclear. Deletions cut 2 bases from V and 2 bases from J, with 5 bases between. The CDR3 is made up of 13 amino acids. CDR1 is MNHEY and CDR2 is SVGAGI in the germline V gene. CDR3 in DNA: TGTGCCAGCAGTTACGCCCCCACAGATACGCAGTATTTT. Translating gives CASSYAPTDTQYF.

The gene calls are TRBV11-1 and TRBJ2-2; the D is unclear. In germline, CDR1 is SGHAT, CDR2 FQDESV (reference sequence). The CDR3 is 14 residues long. Between the trimmed V and J ends, which lost 2 bases and 0 bases, there was a span of 4 bases. CDR3 sequence reads: CASSLTANTGELFF. The CDR3 DNA follows: TGTGCCAGCAGCTTAACTGCGAACACCGGGGAGCTGTTTTTT. The entire variable domain, with the rest obtained from reference TRBV11-1 and TRBJ2-2, is as follows: EAEVAQSPRYKITEKSQAVAFWCDPISGHATLYWYRQILGQGPELLVQFQDESVVDDSQLPKDRFSAERLKGVDSTLKIQPAELGDSAMYLCASSLTANTGELFFGEGSRLTVL.